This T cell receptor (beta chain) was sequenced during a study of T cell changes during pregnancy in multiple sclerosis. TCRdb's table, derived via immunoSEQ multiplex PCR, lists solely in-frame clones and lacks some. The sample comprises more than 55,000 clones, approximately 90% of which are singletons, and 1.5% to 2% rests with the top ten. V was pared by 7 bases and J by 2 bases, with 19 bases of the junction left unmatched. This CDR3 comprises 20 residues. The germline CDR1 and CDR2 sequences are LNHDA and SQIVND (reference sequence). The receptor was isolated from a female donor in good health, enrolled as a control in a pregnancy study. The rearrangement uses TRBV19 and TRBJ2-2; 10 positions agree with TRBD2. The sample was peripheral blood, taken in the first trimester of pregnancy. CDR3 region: CASKLLGAASGRGNTGELFF. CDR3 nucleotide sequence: TGTGCCAGTAAATTACTGGGGGCGGCTAGCGGGAGAGGCAACACCGGGGAGCTGTTTTTT.